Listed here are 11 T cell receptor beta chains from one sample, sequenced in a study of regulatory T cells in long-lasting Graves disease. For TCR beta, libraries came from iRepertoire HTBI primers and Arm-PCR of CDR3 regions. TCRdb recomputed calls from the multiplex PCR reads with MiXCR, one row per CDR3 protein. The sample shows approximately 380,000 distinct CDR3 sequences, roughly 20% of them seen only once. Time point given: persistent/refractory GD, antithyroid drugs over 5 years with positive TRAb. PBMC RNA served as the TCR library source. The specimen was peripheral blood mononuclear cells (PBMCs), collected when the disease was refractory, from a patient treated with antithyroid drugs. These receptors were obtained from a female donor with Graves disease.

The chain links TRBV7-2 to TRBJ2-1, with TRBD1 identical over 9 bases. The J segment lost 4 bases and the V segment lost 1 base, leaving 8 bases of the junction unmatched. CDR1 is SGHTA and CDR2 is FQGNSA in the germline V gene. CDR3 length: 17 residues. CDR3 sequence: CASSLVIGTGSYNEQFF. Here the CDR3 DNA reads TGTGCCAGCAGCTTAGTAATCGGGACAGGGTCTTACAATGAGCAGTTCTTC.

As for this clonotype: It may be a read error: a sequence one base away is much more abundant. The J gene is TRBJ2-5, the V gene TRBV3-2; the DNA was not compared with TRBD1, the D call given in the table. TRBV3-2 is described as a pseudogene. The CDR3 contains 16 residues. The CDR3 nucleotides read TGTGCCAGCAGCCAAGGCGGACTAACCCCGGGGGAGACCCAGTACTTC. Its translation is CASSQGGLTPGETQYF.

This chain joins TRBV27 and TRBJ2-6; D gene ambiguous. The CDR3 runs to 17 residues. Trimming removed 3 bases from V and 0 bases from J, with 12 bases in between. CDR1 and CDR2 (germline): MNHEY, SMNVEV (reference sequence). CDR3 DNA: TGTGCCAGCAGTTTCAGGACCGTCAGCTCTGGGGCCAACGTCCTGACTTTC. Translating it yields CASSFRTVSSGANVLTF.

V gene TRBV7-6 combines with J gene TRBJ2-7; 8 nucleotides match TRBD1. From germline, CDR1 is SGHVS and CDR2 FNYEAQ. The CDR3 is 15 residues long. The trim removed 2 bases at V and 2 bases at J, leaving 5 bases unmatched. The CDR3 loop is CASSLTPTGAYEQYF. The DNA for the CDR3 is TGTGCCAGCAGCTTAACCCCGACAGGGGCCTACGAGCAGTACTTC.

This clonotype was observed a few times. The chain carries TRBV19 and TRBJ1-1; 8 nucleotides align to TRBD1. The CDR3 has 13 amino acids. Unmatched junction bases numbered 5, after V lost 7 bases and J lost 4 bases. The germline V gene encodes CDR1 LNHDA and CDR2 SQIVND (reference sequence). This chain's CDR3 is CASTLDRATEAFF. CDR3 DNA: TGTGCCAGTACCCTGGACAGGGCCACTGAAGCTTTCTTT.

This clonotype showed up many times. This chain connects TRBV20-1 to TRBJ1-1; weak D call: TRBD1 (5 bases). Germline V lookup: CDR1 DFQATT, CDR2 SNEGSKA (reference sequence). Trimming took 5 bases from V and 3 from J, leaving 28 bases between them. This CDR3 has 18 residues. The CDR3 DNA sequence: TGCAGTGCTCTAAGTAGACAGCTTCGAGAAGTAATGGACACTGAAGCTTTCTTT. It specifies CSALSRQLREVMDTEAFF.

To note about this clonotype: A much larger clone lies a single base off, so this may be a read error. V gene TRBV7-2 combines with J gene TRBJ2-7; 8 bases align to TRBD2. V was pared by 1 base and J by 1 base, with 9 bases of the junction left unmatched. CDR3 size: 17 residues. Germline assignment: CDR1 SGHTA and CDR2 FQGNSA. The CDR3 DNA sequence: TGTGCCAGCAGCTTAGGTTTGGGGCGGGAGGAATCCTACGAGCAGTACTTC. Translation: CASSLGLGREESYEQYF. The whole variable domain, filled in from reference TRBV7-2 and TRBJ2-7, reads GAGVSQSPSNKVTEKGKDVELRCDPISGHTALYWYRQSLGQGLEFLIYFQGNSAPDKSGLPSDRFSAERTGGSVSTLTIQRTQQEDSAVYLCASSLGLGREESYEQYFGPGTRLTVT.

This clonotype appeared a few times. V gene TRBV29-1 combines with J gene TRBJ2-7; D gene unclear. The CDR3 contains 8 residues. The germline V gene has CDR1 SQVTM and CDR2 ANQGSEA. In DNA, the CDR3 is TGCAGTCTAACGGAGCAGTACTTC. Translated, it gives CSLTEQYF.

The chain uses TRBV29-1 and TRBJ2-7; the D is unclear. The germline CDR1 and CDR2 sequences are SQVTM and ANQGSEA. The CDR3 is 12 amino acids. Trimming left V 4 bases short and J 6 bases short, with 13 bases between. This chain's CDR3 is CSVVGVSGEQYF. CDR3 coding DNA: TGCAGCGTTGTTGGAGTGTCGGGCGAGCAGTACTTC.

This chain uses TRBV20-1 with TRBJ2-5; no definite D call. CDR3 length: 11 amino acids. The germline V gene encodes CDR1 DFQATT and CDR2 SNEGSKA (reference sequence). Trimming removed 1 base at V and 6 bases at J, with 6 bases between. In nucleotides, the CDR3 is TGCAGTGCTAGAGCAGGAAAGACCCAGTACTTC. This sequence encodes CSARAGKTQYF.

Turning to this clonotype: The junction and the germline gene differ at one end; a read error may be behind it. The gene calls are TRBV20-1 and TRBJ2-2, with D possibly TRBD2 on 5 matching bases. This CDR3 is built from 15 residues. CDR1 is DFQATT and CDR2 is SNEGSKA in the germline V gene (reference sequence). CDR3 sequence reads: CSAPVKEGDTGELLF. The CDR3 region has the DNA TGCAGTGCCCCCGTAAAAGAGGGAGACACCGGGGAGCTGCTTTTT.